This passage covers 17 T cell receptor beta chains from one sample sequenced in a study of T-cell memory formation after mild COVID-19. A single record per CDR3 protein comes from TCRdb applying MiXCR to the 5' RACE reads. This table holds 55,000 to 65,000 distinct CDR3 sequences, approximately 9.5% found once. Sequenced sample: PBMCs or a T cell subset sorted from them (not recorded which). These receptors originate from a man younger than 35 who had mild COVID-19 (a few samples of this study predate the infection). Cell type and time point are not known.

This clonotype was detected a few times. The genes are TRBV4-3 and TRBJ1-1; 7 bases fit TRBD1. The CDR3 length is 15 residues. From germline, CDR1 is LGHNA and CDR2 YSLEER. V shed 2 bases, J shed 1 base, and the junction held 4 bases outside the gene matches. The chain's CDR3 is CASSQYQGGNTEAFF. The CDR3 DNA follows: TGCGCCAGCAGCCAATACCAGGGGGGGAACACTGAAGCTTTCTTT.

The chain has TRBV30 and TRBJ1-2; tentative D call: TRBD1 (6 bases). The CDR3 contains 12 residues. Germline V gene lookup returns CDR1 GTSNPN and CDR2 SVGIG (reference sequence). V was clipped by 2 bases and J by 7 bases, with 11 bases between them. The CDR3 DNA is TGTGCCTGGAGTCCGGGGGGCCGTGGCTACACCTTC. It is translated as CAWSPGGRGYTF. The whole variable domain, filled in from reference TRBV30 and TRBJ1-2, reads SQTIHQWPATLVQPVGSPLSLECTVEGTSNPNLYWYRQAAGRGLQLLFYSVGIGQISSEVPQNLSASRPQDRQFILSSKKLLLSDSGFYLCAWSPGGRGYTFGSGTRLTVV.

This clonotype has more than one count but fewer than ten. CDR3 sequence reads: CASSDPTLGNTEAFF. In DNA, the CDR3 is TGTGCCAGCAGTGACCCTACCTTAGGGAACACTGAAGCTTTCTTT. The V gene is TRBV25-1, the J gene TRBJ1-1; D is undetermined. CDR3 length: 15 residues. CDR1 is MGHDK, CDR2 SYGVNS, per germline. V dropped 3 bases and J dropped 1 base, with 12 bases sitting between them.

There are a few counts of this clonotype. The chain couples TRBV5-1 to TRBJ2-7; no firm D call. Per germline, CDR1 SGHRS and CDR2 YFSETQ. The CDR3 extends over 13 amino acids. Trimming shortened V by 4 bases and J by 0 bases, and 8 bases separated the two germline ends. CDR3 DNA: TGCGCCAGCAGCCTAGAGAGCTCCTACGAGCAGTACTTC. Protein sequence: CASSLESSYEQYF.

Remarks on this clonotype: This could be a read error, since a much larger clone is one nucleotide away. No conserved phenylalanine or tryptophan ends this CDR3, so it is likely a read error. The chain is built from TRBV12-3 or TRBV12-4 and TRBJ2-7; weak D call: TRBD1 (6 bases). The V and J ends lost 1 base and 1 base respectively, with 11 bases between them. The CDR3 is 15 residues long. The CDR3 protein is CASSLGRQGSYEQYL. DNA of the CDR3: TGTGCCAGCAGTTTAGGGCGGCAGGGGTCCTACGAGCAGTACTTA.

This chain joins TRBV5-6 and TRBJ1-6; no firm D call. This CDR3 region has 15 residues. The V and J ends lost 0 bases and 10 bases respectively, with 14 bases between them. Germline loops: CDR1 SGHDT, CDR2 YYEEEE. As DNA, the CDR3 is TGTGCCAGCAGCTTGGGAACTTCCGGGTTCTCACCCCTCCACTTT. This translates into CASSLGTSGFSPLHF.

This clonotype has a count of ten or more. The gene calls are TRBV7-9 and TRBJ2-3; 11 bases map to TRBD2. V shed 6 bases, J shed 6 bases, and the junction held 5 bases outside the gene matches. The germline V gene encodes CDR1 SEHNR and CDR2 FQNEAQ (reference sequence). The CDR3 is 14 amino acids. Here the CDR3 DNA reads TGTGCCAGCAGTTGGACTAGCGGGTCTGATACGCAGTATTTT. This encodes CASSWTSGSDTQYF.

This clonotype was observed at least ten times. The chain links TRBV24-1 to TRBJ2-2; unclear D gene. Per the germline V gene, CDR1 is KGHDR and CDR2 is SFDVKD. Deletions cut 3 bases from V and 9 bases from J, with 13 bases between. This CDR3 is 14 amino acids long. The CDR3 loop reads CATSDPGSRRELFF. The CDR3, as DNA: TGTGCCACCAGTGATCCCGGGTCCCGGAGGGAGCTGTTTTTT.

This clonotype was counted ten times or more. The chain couples TRBV20-1 to TRBJ2-1; a weak D match, TRBD2 (5 bases). V lost 2 bases and J 4 bases, leaving 9 bases between the germline ends. The CDR3 covers 13 residues. Germline V gene data show CDR1 as DFQATT and CDR2 as SNEGSKA (reference sequence). The DNA of the CDR3 is TGCAGTGCTAGATCGCGGGTGTACAATGAGCAGTTCTTC. Translated, it gives CSARSRVYNEQFF.

This clonotype was found many times. The V and J genes are TRBV7-2 and TRBJ2-7; 7 bases agree with TRBD2. The CDR3 is 15 residues long. Germline V gives CDR1 SGHTA, CDR2 FQGNSA. V was pared by 0 bases and J by 4 bases, with 6 bases of the junction left unmatched. The CDR3: CASSLAPHGGYEQYF. The DNA for the CDR3 is TGTGCCAGCAGCTTAGCCCCCCACGGGGGGTACGAGCAGTACTTC.

In its sample, this clonotype was seen a few times. This sequence joins TRBV5-1 and TRBJ2-1; 11 nucleotides align to TRBD2. CDR3 size: 14 residues. J was trimmed by 10 bases and V by 2 bases; bases with no gene match: 5. Germline lookup yields CDR1 SGHRS and CDR2 YFSETQ. This chain's CDR3 is CASSFSGGAEEQFF. The CDR3, as DNA: TGCGCCAGCAGCTTTAGCGGGGGGGCAGAGGAGCAGTTCTTC.

This clonotype was found many times. The V gene is TRBV20-1, the J gene TRBJ2-4; D tentatively reads TRBD1 or TRBD2 (6 bases each). Germline CDR1 DFQATT, CDR2 SNEGSKA (reference sequence). V was cut by 5 bases and J by 0 bases, with 8 bases left in between. The CDR3 is 13 amino acids. The CDR3 DNA is TGCAGTGCTGGAGGGGGAGCCAAAAACATTCAGTACTTC. Translating it yields CSAGGGAKNIQYF.

This clonotype was recorded a few times. The V gene is TRBV20-1, the J gene TRBJ2-5; no firm D call. This CDR3 spans 12 amino acids. CDR1 and CDR2 from the germline V gene are DFQATT and SNEGSKA (reference sequence). Trimming cost V 2 bases and J 1 base, with 5 bases left between them. The chain's CDR3 is CSARRAQETQYF. The CDR3 DNA follows: TGCAGTGCTAGAAGGGCCCAAGAGACCCAGTACTTC.

This clonotype showed up many times. The J gene is TRBJ1-1, the V gene TRBV4-3; 8 bases agree with TRBD1. The V and J ends lost 0 bases and 4 bases, in that order; junction bases with no gene match: 4. Germline CDR1 and CDR2: LGHNA and YSLEER. The CDR3 spans 15 residues. The CDR3 DNA follows: TGCGCCAGCAGCCAAGAGTACAGGGGGAGCACTGAAGCTTTCTTT. It encodes CASSQEYRGSTEAFF.

This clonotype was seen a few times. The V gene is TRBV6-5, the J gene TRBJ1-1; D is undetermined. Germline CDR1 MNHEY, CDR2 SVGAGI. CDR3 size: 12 residues. Trimming cost V 0 bases and J 7 bases, with 6 bases left between them. The CDR3 here is CASSYSGVEAFF. The CDR3 bases are TGTGCCAGCAGTTACTCAGGTGTTGAAGCTTTCTTT.

This clonotype has just a few counts. The chain recombines TRBV6-5 with TRBJ1-2, with D perhaps matching TRBD1 (5 bases). Trimming removed 2 bases from V and 8 bases from J, with 15 bases in between. The CDR3 sequence is 14 residues long. CDR1 is MNHEY and CDR2 is SVGAGI in the germline V gene. CDR3 protein: CASSYQGTGFGYTF. DNA of the CDR3: TGTGCCAGCAGTTACCAGGGTACAGGATTCGGCTACACCTTC.

This clonotype was observed many times. The chain couples TRBV5-1 to TRBJ2-3, with 7 bases aligning to TRBD2. The length of the CDR3 is 16 residues. Trimming removed 0 bases from V and 0 bases from J; junction bases left unmatched: 4. Germline assignment: CDR1 SGHRS and CDR2 YFSETQ. CDR3 bases: TGCGCCAGCAGCTTGGCGCCTAGCGGAAGCACAGATACGCAGTATTTT. Protein: CASSLAPSGSTDTQYF.